The rows below give T cell receptor beta chains drawn from one sample of a study of blood T cell repertoires in COVID-19. Only in-frame clones appear in the TCRdb table, and some are missing; sequencing was by immunoSEQ multiplex PCR. The sample lists approximately 74,000 clones, roughly 86% occurring once. The sequencing input was peripheral blood. These receptors came from a woman aged 55-69 years with acute or convalescent COVID-19. Each CDR3 is given with its conserved first and last residue. D genes are given only for firm matches. The size entry is marked missing in some rows and otherwise reads once, few, many or a size class.

>15|TRBV7-2|-|TRBJ1-1|-
TGTGCCAGCAGCCCCATTTTGACAGATAACACTGAAGCTTTCTTT
CASSPILTDNTEAFF
>14|TRBV7-3|TRBD1|TRBJ2-2|once
TGTGCCAGCAGCCGGGACAGGGACTCCGGGGAGCTGTTTTTT
CASSRDRDSGELFF
>13|TRBV5-6|-|TRBJ2-7|once
TGTGCCAGCAGCTTTCTGTCCGGCTACGAGCAGTACTTC
CASSFLSGYEQYF
>15|TRBV28|TRBD1|TRBJ1-2|-
TGTGCCAGCAGTTCCGGGACAGGGGGCACCTATGGCTACACCTTC
CASSSGTGGTYGYTF
>13|TRBV29-1|-|TRBJ2-1|once
TGCAGCGTTGAAGCTGGGCGTTCTGCCGGGCAGTTCTTC
CSVEAGRSAGQFF
>15|TRBV9|-|TRBJ2-1|-
TGTGCCAGCAGCTCCCGACAGGCCTCCTACAATGAGCAGTTCTTC
CASSSRQASYNEQFF
>13|TRBV7-2|-|TRBJ2-7|-
TGTGCCAGCAGCCGAAGCCCGGGGAACGAGCAGTACTTC
CASSRSPGNEQYF
>15|TRBV19|-|TRBJ2-7|-
TGTGCCAGTAGCATCTCAAATCAGGTTTACTACGAGCAGTACTTC
CASSISNQVYYEQYF
>10|TRBV7-9|-|TRBJ2-7|-
TGTGCCAGCAGCTCCAGCGAGCAGTACTTC
CASSSSEQYF
>11|TRBV18|-|TRBJ1-4|-
TGTGCCAGCTCACCCGGGGAAAAACTGTTTTTT
CASSPGEKLFF
>14|TRBV19|-|TRBJ2-7|-
TGTGCCAGTAGTATAGAGTCGGGGTCTACGAAGCAGTACTTC
CASSIESGSTKQYF
>16|TRBV4-1|TRBD1|TRBJ1-2|-
TGCGCCAGCAGCCAAGCCCCGGGACAGACTAACTATGGCTACACCTTC
CASSQAPGQTNYGYTF
>14|TRBV28|-|TRBJ1-6|-
TGTGCCAGCAGTCAAGGACAGCTTACTTCACCCCTCCACTTT
CASSQGQLTSPLHF
>15|TRBV7-9|TRBD1|TRBJ2-1|-
TGTGCCAGCAGCTTCAGACAGGGATCCTACAATGAGCAGTTCTTC
CASSFRQGSYNEQFF
>15|TRBV7-9|-|TRBJ1-1|-
TGTGCCAGCAGCTTTGACCGGGGTTTCTCCGGTGAAGCTTTCTTT
CASSFDRGFSGEAFF
>12|TRBV12-3/TRBV12-4|-|TRBJ1-2|-
TGTGCCAGCAGCCCAGGGGACTATGGCTACACCTTC
CASSPGDYGYTF
>15|TRBV18|TRBD2|TRBJ2-3|-
TGTGCCAGCTCACTCGGGACTAGAAACACAGATACGCAGTATTTT
CASSLGTRNTDTQYF
>13|TRBV6-5|-|TRBJ2-1|few
TGTGCCAGCATAGGGGGACCTTACAATGAGCAGTTCTTC
CASIGGPYNEQFF
>16|TRBV7-3|TRBD2|TRBJ2-3|-
TGTGCCAGCAGCTTAAGTGTTAGCGGGAGGCTGGATACGCAGTATTTT
CASSLSVSGRLDTQYF
>15|TRBV4-3|-|TRBJ1-5|-
TGCGCCAGCAGCCAGACGGACAGCTCCAATCAGCCCCAGCATTTT
CASSQTDSSNQPQHF
>14|TRBV19|-|TRBJ1-2|-
TGTGCCAGTAGTATTCCGGGGGCTAACTATGGCTACACCTTC
CASSIPGANYGYTF
>16|TRBV7-2|-|TRBJ1-6|-
TGTGCCAGCAGCTTAGATGGAGGGGCTACGGGGTCACCCCTCCACTTT
CASSLDGGATGSPLHF
>15|TRBV9|TRBD2|TRBJ2-5|-
TGTGCCAGCAGCGAGACTAGCGGGAGGTTGGAGACCCAGTACTTC
CASSETSGRLETQYF
>15|TRBV21-1|-|TRBJ2-7|-
TGTGCCATTTCGACCGGGGAAGGCTTAATGTACGAGCAGTACTTC
CAISTGEGLMYEQYF
>14|TRBV5-6|-|TRBJ2-7|-
TGTGCCAGCAGCTTAGGACAGCGTAACTACGAGCAGTACTTC
CASSLGQRNYEQYF
>13|TRBV7-3|-|TRBJ1-4|-
TGTGCCAGCAGCCCGACGGGAGGAGAAAAACTGTTTTTT
CASSPTGGEKLFF
>14|TRBV7-9|-|TRBJ2-7|-
TGTGCCAGCAGCCCGAGCGGATTCTCGTACGAGCAGTACTTC
CASSPSGFSYEQYF
>13|TRBV12-3/TRBV12-4|-|TRBJ2-7|once
TGTGCCAGCAGACCCGACGGAGCCCGCGAGCAGTACTTC
CASRPDGAREQYF
>12|TRBV30|-|TRBJ1-2|-
TGTGCCTGGACCACAGGGCTCGGGGGCTACACCTTC
CAWTTGLGGYTF
>15|TRBV4-1|-|TRBJ2-7|-
TGCGCCAGCAGCCAATACAGCCTAAAAATGGACGAGCAGTACTTC
CASSQYSLKMDEQYF
>14|TRBV30|TRBD1|TRBJ1-5|-
TGTGCCTGGAGTCAACCAGGGGGTGACCAGCCCCAGCATTTT
CAWSQPGGDQPQHF
>16|TRBV28|TRBD1|TRBJ1-1|-
TGTGCCAGCAGTTCCGGACAGGGGGCAACGCGCACTGAAGCTTTCTTT
CASSSGQGATRTEAFF
>12|TRBV10-3|-|TRBJ2-7|-
TGTGCCACAGAGGCAGCAGGGCACGAGCAGTACTTC
CATEAAGHEQYF
>13|TRBV12-3/TRBV12-4|TRBD1|TRBJ2-5|few
TGTGCCAGCAGCCCCGACAGGGAGGAGACCCAGTACTTC
CASSPDREETQYF
>14|TRBV5-4|-|TRBJ1-2|-
TGTGCCAGCAGCCAGGACAACGGCAACTATGGCTACACCTTC
CASSQDNGNYGYTF
>14|TRBV9|-|TRBJ1-5|few
TGTGCCAGCAGCTCCGGACAGAGCAATCAGCCCCAGCATTTT
CASSSGQSNQPQHF
>14|TRBV30|-|TRBJ1-1|-
TGTGCCTGGAGCCCTAGCGCCGTCAACACTGAAGCTTTCTTT
CAWSPSAVNTEAFF
>15|TRBV3-1/TRBV3-2|-|TRBJ1-2|-
TGTGCCAGCAGCCACGTAAGGGGCGCGGGGAATGGCTACACCTTC
CASSHVRGAGNGYTF
>16|TRBV9|TRBD1|TRBJ2-1|once
TGTGCCAGCAGCGTAGTGCAGACAGGGGGCTCGGATGAGCAGTTCTTC
CASSVVQTGGSDEQFF
>14|TRBV7-2|-|TRBJ1-1|few
TGTGCCAGCAGCTTAGCAGCTCCGAACACTGAAGCTTTCTTT
CASSLAAPNTEAFF
>13|TRBV20-1|-|TRBJ1-4|once
TGCAGTGCTAGTCAGCAGGGTAATGAAAAACTGTTTTTT
CSASQQGNEKLFF
>15|TRBV11-3|-|TRBJ2-7|-
TGTGCCAGCAGCTTATCTGGACACGGTACCTACGAGCAGTACTTC
CASSLSGHGTYEQYF
>14|TRBV7-3|TRBD2|TRBJ2-5|-
TGTGCCAGCAGCCCCGTGGGCGGGGGTGAGACCCAGTACTTC
CASSPVGGGETQYF
>14|TRBV7-2|-|TRBJ1-3|few
TGTGCCAGCAGCTTAGGCCCTCGGGGAAACACCATATATTTT
CASSLGPRGNTIYF
>12|TRBV28|-|TRBJ1-1|-
TGTGCCAGCAGGGCGGGGAACACTGAAGCTTTCTTT
CASRAGNTEAFF